This TCR beta chain was captured in a study of T cells in Graves' hyperthyroidism and ophthalmopathy. Turning to this clonotype: Its specificity is not known.

Germline CDR1 and CDR2: MDHEN and SYDVKM. The CDR3 is 13 residues long. The V and J ends lost 6 bases and 0 bases respectively, with 8 bases between them. Newly diagnosed patients aged 18 to 65 had hyperthyroidism of under 2 months' duration. From RNA transcripts, TCR beta CDR3 regions were amplified. An initial round of RT-PCR targeting the TCR CDR3 relied on the HTBI primer set. In TCRdb, the multiplex PCR reads were re-called with MiXCR into one record per CDR3 protein. This table holds around 350,000 distinct CDR3 sequences, approximately 25% found once. Study outcomes and limitations: Researchers found most expanded thyroid clonotypes above 0.001 in blood as well. Before onset, by a median of about six months, the model predicted ophthalmopathy.

Sequenced: blood. This chain joins TRBV28 and TRBJ1-1; D not resolved. The TCR sequence derives from a middle-aged man with Graves' hyperthyroidism. CDR3 coding DNA: TGTGCCAGCAGCCCTGAGGTGAACACTGAAGCTTTCTTT. Amino acids: CASSPEVNTEAFF.